A single sample gave rise to the 9 T cell receptor beta chains below, sequenced in a study of T cell changes during pregnancy in multiple sclerosis. Sequencing was performed with immunoSEQ multiplex PCR; in TCRdb, only in-frame clones are kept and a portion is missing. The sample lists fewer than 60,000 clones; roughly 95% were seen once. The material was CD4+ T cells from peripheral blood mononuclear cells, obtained in the third trimester of pregnancy. All receptors derive from a female donor with multiple sclerosis, enrolled in a pregnancy study.

The rearrangement uses TRBV7-8 and TRBJ2-5, with 9 nucleotides matching TRBD2. Germline trimming cut 4 bases from V and 4 bases from J; bases unmatched to any gene: 13. Germline V gives CDR1 SGHVS, CDR2 FQNEAQ. The length of the CDR3 is 17 residues. The DNA for the CDR3 is TGTGCCAGCAGCTATACAAGACTAGCGGAGGTAGTAGAGACCCAGTACTTC. Its protein is CASSYTRLAEVVETQYF.

The chain uses TRBV10-1 and TRBJ1-5; no definite D call. This CDR3 has 14 amino acids. CDR1 is WNHNN, CDR2 SYGVQD, per germline (reference sequence). Trimming removed 10 bases from V and 3 bases from J, with 16 bases in between. The CDR3 loop reads CATWPPGFNQPQHF. Here the CDR3 DNA reads TGCGCCACATGGCCCCCAGGATTCAATCAGCCCCAGCATTTT.

J is TRBJ2-6 and V is TRBV29-1; 7 positions match TRBD1. The CDR3 has 18 amino acids. The V segment lost 6 bases and the J segment 1 base; nucleotides outside the gene matches: 15. Looked up from germline, CDR1 is SQVTM and CDR2 is ANQGSEA. DNA for the CDR3: TGCAGCGTCACCGAGACAGGGAAGGGTCTTTCTGGGGCCAACGTCCTGACTTTC. Translation: CSVTETGKGLSGANVLTF.

V and J are TRBV6-5 and TRBJ1-2; 7 nucleotides align to TRBD1. CDR1 and CDR2 from the germline V gene are MNHEY and SVGAGI. This CDR3 is built from 13 residues. Trimming removed 6 bases from V and 7 bases from J; junction bases left unmatched: 8. DNA of the CDR3: TGTGCCAGCAGAACGAGTTACAGGGGTGGCTACACCTTC. It translates to CASRTSYRGGYTF.

This clone appeared once. This chain links TRBV4-1 with TRBJ1-2; weak D call: TRBD1 (5 bases). Germline CDR1 reads MGHRA; CDR2 reads YSYEKL. The CDR3 sequence is 13 residues long. Trimming removed 2 bases at V and 7 bases at J, with 11 bases between. CDR3 nucleotide sequence: TGCGCCAGCAGCCAAAGGGGAGGGCTTGGCTACACCTTC. As protein: CASSQRGGLGYTF.

The gene calls are TRBV19 and TRBJ1-1; D might be TRBD1 (6 bases). The V end was cut by 5 bases, the J end by 1 base, with 11 bases between. In germline, CDR1 is LNHDA, CDR2 SQIVND (reference sequence). The CDR3 sequence is 14 residues long. The chain's CDR3 is CASSPGAGNTEAFF. The DNA for the CDR3 is TGTGCCAGTAGTCCAGGGGCAGGGAACACTGAAGCTTTCTTT.

As regards this clone: The conserved phenylalanine or tryptophan normally closing the CDR3 is absent here, so this likely arose from a read error. The limits of the CDR3 on the DNA are not certain, so only TCRdb's listed CDR3 is given. The rearrangement links TRBV2 to TRBJ2-3; TRBD1, the table's D call, lacks a check against the DNA. The CDR3 is 13 residues long, counting both termini. Germline V gene sequence: CDR1 SNHLY, CDR2 FYNNEI. This CDR3 reads CASTRGTGDEEAK.

This clone has only one observation. The chain uses TRBV9 and TRBJ2-5, with 9 bases aligning to TRBD2. The ends lost 0 bases at V and 3 bases at J; junction bases unmatched: 9. In germline, CDR1 is SGDLS, CDR2 YYNGEE. This CDR3 is 17 amino acids long. The CDR3 DNA is TGTGCCAGCAGCGTAGACCCAGCGGGGGGACTAGAAGAGACCCAGTACTTC. Its translation: CASSVDPAGGLEETQYF.

This chain joins TRBV6-1 and TRBJ2-5; the D is unclear. The germline V and J ends were trimmed by 1 base and 5 bases, with 8 bases remaining between them. This CDR3 contains 13 residues. Germline-derived CDR1 and CDR2 are MNHNS and SASEGT. CDR3 region: CASSEGGMETQYF. For the CDR3, the DNA is TGTGCCAGCAGTGAAGGCGGTATGGAGACCCAGTACTTC.